This TCR beta chain appears in the sequencing data of a study of control samples from healthy donors and cancer patients. TCRdb's copy holds only in-frame clones and misses some; the assay was immunoSEQ multiplex PCR. The repertoire holds some 40,000 clones, with roughly 94% as singletons. Per germline, CDR1 SGHDT and CDR2 YYEEEE. J gave up 2 bases and V 0 bases, and 5 bases lay outside the gene matches. This CDR3 is built from 16 residues. The chain joins TRBV5-6 to TRBJ2-3; 8 bases align to TRBD2. The sample consisted of blood. The clonotype was recovered from a man aged 55 to 70 in good health. CDR3 loop: CASSLDLAGFTDTQYF. The CDR3 coding sequence is TGTGCCAGCAGCTTGGACCTAGCGGGTTTCACAGATACGCAGTATTTT.